This TCR beta chain was identified in a study of cytomegalovirus exposure and HLA in healthy donors. This clone was observed a handful of times. Its antigen is as yet unknown. Primers: 60 Vbeta forward and 13 Jbeta reverse. Sequenced by immunoSEQ multiplex PCR; TCRdb stores in-frame clones only, minus some. The repertoire includes over 150,000 clones, over 65% of them detected once, and nearly 3% sits in the top ten. Whole-study findings and limits: Later examination showed HLA-associated TCR beta chains had greater clonal expansion than equally common others. The authors listed some 150 TCR beta chains as cytomegalovirus-associated. Many donors shared some public TCRs, even though most TCR sequences were rare.

Germline V gene sequence: CDR1 SGHRS, CDR2 YFSETQ. CDR3 length: 14 amino acids. V was cut by 6 bases and J by 2 bases, with 14 bases left in between. The chain joins TRBV5-1 to TRBJ2-5; possible D gene TRBD1, 6 bases. The TCR comes from a woman aged 25-40 years in good health and CMV-seronegative. Sequencing was done on a sample of PBMCs. CDR3 in amino acids: CASTIQGPQETQYF. For the CDR3, the DNA is TGCGCCAGCACCATACAGGGACCTCAAGAGACCCAGTACTTC.